This T cell receptor beta chain was retrieved from a study of blood T cell repertoires in COVID-19. Across the study: Some COVID-19 samples were acute and others convalescent; all came from the United States, Italy and Spain. T cells, B-cell-depleted T cells, or PBMCs supplied cDNA or gDNA.

The CDR3 has 17 amino acids. The V gene's germline CDR1 is SGHDT and CDR2 YYEEEE. J lost 1 base, V lost 1 base, and 10 bases had no gene match. Seattle patients were enrolled during active infection and followed longitudinally. The data were produced by immunoSEQ multiplex PCR, yet TCRdb's version contains in-frame clones alone and is incomplete. The repertoire has roughly 190,000 clones, around four fifths of them found once; the top ten carry approximately 15%. The sample taken for sequencing was peripheral blood. This receptor was taken from a woman between 65 and 79 years old with COVID-19, enrolled during active disease. The chain links TRBV5-6 to TRBJ1-1, with 7 bases lining up with TRBD1. CDR3 sequence (DNA): TGTGCCAGCAGCTTGAGGGGGAACAGGGGCCGGAACACTGAAGCTTTCTTT. The encoded protein is CASSLRGNRGRNTEAFF.